This passage covers 25 T cell receptor beta chains from one sample sequenced in a study of OX40 agonist ivuxolimab in advanced cancers. The library was made by the immunoSEQ multiplex PCR assay. As stored in TCRdb, this immuneACCESS dataset retains in-frame rearrangements with V and J assigned. A fraction of the clones does not appear; measured against another copy, unresolved V genes explain less than half of the discrepancy, and the remainder lacks a known reason. This sample holds 40,000 to 60,000 clones; 85% to 90% were observed only once. Jointly, the top ten make up about 11% of the sample. Material: CD4+ or CD8+ T cells sorted from blood, obtained in a trial of the OX40 agonist ivuxolimab. The receptor source for this set is an adult with an advanced solid tumor such as melanoma, head and neck, liver or kidney cancer.

The chain employs TRBV30 and TRBJ2-5; D possibly matches TRBD1 or TRBD2 (5 bases each). CDR3 length: 14 residues. The V and J ends lost 0 bases and 4 bases respectively, with 12 bases between them. Germline CDR1 is GTSNPN and CDR2 is SVGIG (reference sequence). This CDR3 reads CAWSVSGTPETQYF. CDR3 nucleotide sequence: TGTGCCTGGAGTGTCTCGGGGACCCCAGAGACCCAGTACTTC.

This sequence joins TRBV10-1 and TRBJ2-2, with TRBD1 matching 7 bases. Trimming removed 3 bases from V and 4 bases from J; junction bases left unmatched: 5. Germline CDR1 is WNHNN and CDR2 is SYGVQD (reference sequence). This CDR3 comprises 15 residues. The CDR3 coding sequence is TGCGCCAGCAGTGATAACAGGGGCCCCACCGGGGAGCTGTTTTTT. It codes for CASSDNRGPTGELFF.

The CDR3 DNA is TGTGCCAGCAGCTTAGGACTCCGGGAGTTCTTC. It specifies CASSLGLREFF. The chain employs TRBV11-2 and TRBJ2-1; D call uncertain. Germline loops: CDR1 SGHAT, CDR2 FQNNGV. V lost 1 base and J lost 14, with 9 bases in between. The CDR3 is 11 amino acids.

This chain joins TRBV28 and TRBJ1-5, with D perhaps matching TRBD1 (6 bases). V was shortened by 7 bases and J by 7 bases, with 14 bases between the two germline ends. Germline CDR1 reads MDHEN; CDR2 reads SYDVKM. The CDR3 length is 13 residues. Written as DNA, the CDR3 is TGTGCCAGCAATACCGACAGGAAGCAGCCCCAGCATTTT. Its translation: CASNTDRKQPQHF.

The chain carries TRBV19 and TRBJ2-7; 7 nucleotides align to TRBD2. Trimming removed 8 bases from V and 0 bases from J; junction bases left unmatched: 7. Germline CDR1 is LNHDA and CDR2 is SQIVND (reference sequence). This CDR3 is built from 14 residues. CDR3 sequence (DNA): TGTGCCAGTCGCTCCGGGGGGAGCTCCTACGAGCAGTACTTC. Protein product: CASRSGGSSYEQYF.

V usage is TRBV2 and J usage is TRBJ2-7; D is perhaps TRBD2 (6 bases). V lost 2 bases to trimming and J lost 2 bases, with 10 bases between them. The CDR3 length is 14 residues. The germline gives CDR1 SNHLY, CDR2 FYNNEI. For the CDR3, the DNA is TGTGCCAGCAGTGAATTTGGCGGGACCTACGAGCAGTACTTC. Its protein product is CASSEFGGTYEQYF.

V gene TRBV2 combines with J gene TRBJ1-2; 10 bases align to TRBD1. Germline CDR1 and CDR2: SNHLY and FYNNEI. Unmatched junction bases numbered 7, after V lost 6 bases and J lost 6 bases. The CDR3 is 14 residues long. CDR3 coding DNA: TGTGCCAGCAGCTCAAGACAGGGGGCGCATGGCTACACCTTC. Amino acid sequence: CASSSRQGAHGYTF.

V gene TRBV7-8 combines with J gene TRBJ2-5; D gene ambiguous. Deletions cut 1 base from V and 3 bases from J, with 6 bases between. Germline-derived CDR1 and CDR2 are SGHVS and FQNEAQ. The CDR3 has 13 amino acids. The CDR3 nucleotides read TGTGCCAGCAGCTTAGGTATTAAAGAGACCCAGTACTTC. This sequence encodes CASSLGIKETQYF.

The J gene is TRBJ1-5, the V gene TRBV14, with D possibly being TRBD1 (6 bases). V lost 4 bases to trimming and J lost 0 bases, with 19 bases between them. This CDR3 is built from 18 residues. Per germline, CDR1 SGHDN and CDR2 FVKESK. The CDR3: CASSPLEPTGNSNQPQHF. For the CDR3, the DNA is TGTGCCAGCAGCCCGCTAGAGCCTACAGGGAATAGCAATCAGCCCCAGCATTTT.

The chain recombines TRBV20-1 with TRBJ1-1; no definite D call. In germline, CDR1 is DFQATT, CDR2 SNEGSKA (reference sequence). Trimming took 8 bases from V and 1 from J, leaving 8 bases between them. CDR3 length equals 11 residues. The CDR3 DNA sequence: TGCAGTTCGCAATGGAACACTGAAGCTTTCTTT. Its protein is CSSQWNTEAFF.

The J gene is TRBJ1-4, the V gene TRBV4-1; TRBD1 aligns across 8 bases. The V gene end was trimmed by 4 bases and the J gene end by 4 bases; junction bases not matched to a gene: 17. CDR3 length: 19 residues. Germline loops: CDR1 MGHRA, CDR2 YSYEKL. For the CDR3, the DNA is TGCGCCAGCAGCCCACACGAACTCAGGGGGCGCGGGGATAATGAAAAACTGTTTTTT. Translating it yields CASSPHELRGRGDNEKLFF.

This chain links TRBV6-5 with TRBJ1-4; no definite D call. Trimming removed 5 bases from V and 0 bases from J, with 10 bases in between. This CDR3 has 15 amino acids. Germline assignment: CDR1 MNHEY and CDR2 SVGAGI. CDR3 region: CASSPLQSTNEKLFF. CDR3 DNA sequence: TGTGCCAGCAGTCCCCTACAGTCAACTAATGAAAAACTGTTTTTT.

This chain links TRBV5-5 with TRBJ2-3; D might be TRBD1 or TRBD2, each matching 5 bases. The CDR3 runs 13 residues. The V end lost 1 base, the J end lost 5 bases, and 8 bases lay between the germline ends. CDR1 and CDR2 (germline): SGHKS, YYEKEE (reference sequence). CDR3 sequence reads: CASSLRDLDTQYF. CDR3 nucleotide sequence: TGTGCCAGCAGCTTGCGGGACCTAGATACGCAGTATTTT.

The rearrangement joins TRBV15 to TRBJ2-7; D gene uncertain. Germline CDR1 LNHNV, CDR2 YYDKDF (reference sequence). V lost 3 bases, J lost 4 bases, and 10 bases lay in between. The CDR3 extends over 13 amino acids. Here the CDR3 DNA reads TGTGCCACCAGCAGTCCCGACGGGTACGAGCAGTACTTC. Protein: CATSSPDGYEQYF.

The chain recombines TRBV5-6 with TRBJ1-1; D not resolved. Germline CDR1 is SGHDT and CDR2 is YYEEEE. V lost 4 bases and J 3 bases, leaving 7 bases between the germline ends. There are 12 residues in the CDR3. CDR3 sequence reads: CASSLMDTEAFF. CDR3 bases: TGTGCCAGCAGCCTCATGGACACTGAAGCTTTCTTT.

The chain links TRBV5-4 to TRBJ2-1; 12 bases fit TRBD2. The CDR3 contains 16 residues. The ends lost 5 bases at V and 4 bases at J; junction bases unmatched: 7. CDR1 is SGHNT and CDR2 is YYREEE in the germline V gene (reference sequence). The CDR3 DNA is TGTGCCAGCAGTCCAGACCTAGCGGGGGGGTACAATGAGCAGTTCTTC. Its translation: CASSPDLAGGYNEQFF.

The chain couples TRBV2 to TRBJ2-1; possibly TRBD2 for D (5 bases). Germline V gene data show CDR1 as SNHLY and CDR2 as FYNNEI. V lost 2 bases and J lost 5, with 13 bases in between. This CDR3 has 15 residues. The CDR3 spells CASSELGAAHNEQFF. As DNA, the CDR3 is TGTGCCAGCAGTGAATTAGGAGCGGCCCACAATGAGCAGTTCTTC.

The V call is TRBV18, the J call TRBJ2-5, with 11 nucleotides matching TRBD2. The length of the CDR3 is 15 residues. CDR1 is KGHSH, CDR2 LQKENI, per germline. Trimming took 6 bases from V and 2 from J; bases not matched to a gene: 5. This chain's CDR3 is CASSTGLAVQETQYF. CDR3 nucleotide sequence: TGTGCCAGCTCGACGGGACTAGCGGTACAAGAGACCCAGTACTTC. Filled out from reference TRBV18 and TRBJ2-5, the complete variable domain reads NAGVMQNPRHLVRRRGQEARLRCSPMKGHSHVYWYRQLPEEGLKFMVYLQKENIIDESGMPKERFSAEFPKEGPSILRIQQVVRGDSAAYFCASSTGLAVQETQYFGPGTRLLVL.

The genes are TRBV7-2 and TRBJ2-3; 13 bases map to TRBD2. The ends lost 2 bases at V and 5 bases at J; junction bases unmatched: 10. Per germline, CDR1 SGHTA and CDR2 FQGNSA. The CDR3 totals 18 residues. This chain's CDR3 is CASSLTGTSGARGDTQYF. CDR3 nucleotides: TGTGCCAGCAGCTTAACCGGGACTAGCGGGGCTCGGGGAGATACGCAGTATTTT.

This clone was observed a few times. This rearrangement joins TRBV6-5 to TRBJ2-5; D ambiguous. Trimming took 8 bases from V and 2 from J, leaving 12 bases between them. This CDR3 has 13 amino acids. Germline-derived CDR1 and CDR2 are MNHEY and SVGAGI. CDR3 DNA sequence: TGTGCCAGCCATCAAGATGGGCAAGAGACCCAGTACTTC. It encodes CASHQDGQETQYF.

J is TRBJ2-5 and V is TRBV5-6; D is perhaps TRBD1 (7 bases). With 0 bases removed from V and 5 bases from J, the gap between germline ends came to 17 bases. Germline CDR1 SGHDT, CDR2 YYEEEE. CDR3 size: 16 residues. Here the CDR3 reads CASSLGGGGRGETQYF. The CDR3, as DNA: TGTGCCAGCAGCTTGGGCGGAGGGGGCCGGGGGGAGACCCAGTACTTC.

The rearrangement joins TRBV19 to TRBJ2-5, with D perhaps matching TRBD2 (6 bases). Germline CDR1 LNHDA, CDR2 SQIVND (reference sequence). The germline V and J ends were trimmed by 8 bases and 2 bases, with 18 bases remaining between them. The CDR3 extends over 15 amino acids. The CDR3 loop reads CASSRTGVTQETQYF. The DNA of the CDR3 is TGTGCCAGTTCAAGAACGGGGGTTACACAAGAGACCCAGTACTTC.

This rearrangement joins TRBV18 to TRBJ2-3, with 13 bases identical to TRBD2. CDR3 length: 18 residues. The V gene's germline CDR1 is KGHSH and CDR2 LQKENI. The J segment lost 3 bases and the V segment lost 0 bases, leaving 6 bases of the junction unmatched. In DNA form, the CDR3 reads TGTGCCAGCTCACCACCGTCTGAACTAGCGGGGGGGACAGATACGCAGTATTTT. It encodes CASSPPSELAGGTDTQYF.

V is TRBV7-9 and J is TRBJ2-1; weak D call: TRBD1 (5 bases). The CDR3 totals 14 residues. Germline lookup yields CDR1 SEHNR and CDR2 FQNEAQ (reference sequence). Trimming removed 5 bases at V and 0 bases at J, with 8 bases between. The CDR3 is CASSPGLSYNEQFF. CDR3 sequence (DNA): TGTGCCAGCAGCCCAGGGCTCTCCTACAATGAGCAGTTCTTC.

This chain connects TRBV28 to TRBJ2-5, with 13 bases fitting TRBD2. Looked up from germline, CDR1 is MDHEN and CDR2 is SYDVKM. This CDR3 has 14 residues. With V trimmed by 10 bases and J by 4 bases, 6 bases remained unmatched. The CDR3 spells CATRLAGGGETQYF. CDR3 nucleotides: TGTGCCACAAGACTAGCGGGAGGTGGAGAGACCCAGTACTTC.